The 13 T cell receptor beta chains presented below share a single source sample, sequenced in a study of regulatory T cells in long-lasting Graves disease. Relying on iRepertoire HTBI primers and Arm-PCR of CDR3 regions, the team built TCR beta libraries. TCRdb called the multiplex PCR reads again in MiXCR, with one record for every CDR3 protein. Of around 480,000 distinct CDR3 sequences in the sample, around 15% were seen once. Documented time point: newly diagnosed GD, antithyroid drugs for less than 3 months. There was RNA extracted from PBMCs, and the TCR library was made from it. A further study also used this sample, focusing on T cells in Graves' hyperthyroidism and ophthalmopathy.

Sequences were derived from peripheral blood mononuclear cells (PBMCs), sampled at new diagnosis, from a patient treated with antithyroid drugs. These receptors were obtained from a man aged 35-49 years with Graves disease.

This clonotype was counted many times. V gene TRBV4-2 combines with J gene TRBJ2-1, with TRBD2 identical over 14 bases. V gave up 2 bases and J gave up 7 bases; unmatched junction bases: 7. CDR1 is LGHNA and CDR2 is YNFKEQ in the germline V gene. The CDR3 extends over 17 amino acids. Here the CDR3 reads CASSQPGLAGELNEQFF. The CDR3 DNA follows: TGTGCCAGCAGCCAACCGGGACTAGCGGGAGAGTTGAATGAGCAGTTCTTC.

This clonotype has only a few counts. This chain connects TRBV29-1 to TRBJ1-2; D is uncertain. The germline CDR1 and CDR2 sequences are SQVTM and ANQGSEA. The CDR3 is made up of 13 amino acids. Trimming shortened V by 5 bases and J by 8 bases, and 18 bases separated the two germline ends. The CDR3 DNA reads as TGCAGCGTTCCGGCGTCGGGCTTGGACGGCTACACCTTC. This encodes CSVPASGLDGYTF.

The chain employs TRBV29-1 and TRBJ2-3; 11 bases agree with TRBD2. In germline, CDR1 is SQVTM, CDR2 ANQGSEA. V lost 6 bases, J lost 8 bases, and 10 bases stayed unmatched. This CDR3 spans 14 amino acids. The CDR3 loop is CSVALLAGVGTQYF. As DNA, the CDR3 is TGCAGCGTGGCCCTACTAGCGGGAGTAGGTACGCAGTATTTT.

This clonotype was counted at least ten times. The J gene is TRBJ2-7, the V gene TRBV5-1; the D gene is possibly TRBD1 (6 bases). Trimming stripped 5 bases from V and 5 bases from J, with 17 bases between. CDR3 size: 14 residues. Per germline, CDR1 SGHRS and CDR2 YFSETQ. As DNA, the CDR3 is TGCGCCAGCAGAATTATACAGGGTCACGACGAGCAGTACTTC. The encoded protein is CASRIIQGHDEQYF.

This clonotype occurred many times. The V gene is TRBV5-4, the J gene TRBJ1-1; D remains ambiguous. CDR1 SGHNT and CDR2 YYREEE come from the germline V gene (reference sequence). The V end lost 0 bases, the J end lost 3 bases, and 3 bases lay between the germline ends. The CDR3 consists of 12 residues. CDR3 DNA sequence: TGTGCCAGCAGCTTGGCCCACACTGAAGCTTTCTTT. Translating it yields CASSLAHTEAFF.

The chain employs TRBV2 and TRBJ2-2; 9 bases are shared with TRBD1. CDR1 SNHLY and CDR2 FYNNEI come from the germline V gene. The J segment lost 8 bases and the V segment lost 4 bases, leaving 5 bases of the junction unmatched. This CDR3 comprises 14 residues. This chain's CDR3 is CASSATGGRGELFF. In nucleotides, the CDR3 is TGTGCCAGCAGTGCTACAGGGGGCCGGGGGGAGCTGTTTTTT.

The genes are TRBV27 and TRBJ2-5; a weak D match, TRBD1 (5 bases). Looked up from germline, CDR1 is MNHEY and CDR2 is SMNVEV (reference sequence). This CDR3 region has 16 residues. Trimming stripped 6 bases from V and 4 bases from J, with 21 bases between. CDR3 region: CASRISAGWPGETQYF. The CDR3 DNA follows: TGTGCCAGCAGGATTTCCGCAGGGTGGCCTGGAGAGACCCAGTACTTC.

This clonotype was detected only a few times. In DNA, the CDR3 is TGTGCCAGCAGCTTAGGCGGGAGTGGCTACGAGCAGTACTTC. Its translation is CASSLGGSGYEQYF. The chain joins TRBV7-9 to TRBJ2-7, with 7 bases aligning to TRBD2. The CDR3 spans 14 residues. V gave up 1 base and J gave up 3 bases; unmatched junction bases: 3. Germline V gene sequence: CDR1 SEHNR, CDR2 FQNEAQ (reference sequence).

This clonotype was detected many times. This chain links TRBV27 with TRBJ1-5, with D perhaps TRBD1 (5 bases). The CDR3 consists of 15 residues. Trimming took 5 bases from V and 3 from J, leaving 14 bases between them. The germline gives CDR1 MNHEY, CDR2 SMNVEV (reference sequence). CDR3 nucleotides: TGTGCCAGCAGTCCCAGAGGGGTGGTCAATCAGCCCCAGCATTTT. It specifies CASSPRGVVNQPQHF.

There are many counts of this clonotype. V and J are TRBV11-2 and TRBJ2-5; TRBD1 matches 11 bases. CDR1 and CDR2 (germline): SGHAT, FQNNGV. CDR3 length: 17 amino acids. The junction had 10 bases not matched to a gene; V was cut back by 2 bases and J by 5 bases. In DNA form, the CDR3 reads TGTGCCAGCAGCTTACCCCCGGGACAGGGGGAGCGGGAGACCCAGTACTTC. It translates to CASSLPPGQGERETQYF.

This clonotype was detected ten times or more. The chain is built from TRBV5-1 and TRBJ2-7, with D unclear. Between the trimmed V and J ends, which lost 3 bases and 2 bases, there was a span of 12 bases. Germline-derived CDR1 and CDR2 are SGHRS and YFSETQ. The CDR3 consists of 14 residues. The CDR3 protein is CASSSYQHTYEQYF. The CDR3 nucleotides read TGCGCCAGCAGCTCATATCAGCACACCTACGAGCAGTACTTC.

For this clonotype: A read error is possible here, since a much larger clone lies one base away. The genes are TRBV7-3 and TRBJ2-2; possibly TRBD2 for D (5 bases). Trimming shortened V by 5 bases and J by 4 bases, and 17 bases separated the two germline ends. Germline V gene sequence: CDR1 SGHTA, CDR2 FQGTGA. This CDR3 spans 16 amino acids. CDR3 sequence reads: CASSRVVGRGTGELFF. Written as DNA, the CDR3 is TGTGCCAGCAGCAGAGTTGTGGGCCGGGGCACCGGGGAGCTGTTTTTT.

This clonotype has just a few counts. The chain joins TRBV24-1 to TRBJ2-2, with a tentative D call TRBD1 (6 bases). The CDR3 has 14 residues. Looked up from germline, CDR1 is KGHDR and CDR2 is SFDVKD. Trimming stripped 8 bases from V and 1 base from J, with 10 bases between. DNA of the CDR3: TGTGCCACCACGGGACAAGGGAACACCGGGGAGCTGTTTTTT. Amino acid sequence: CATTGQGNTGELFF.